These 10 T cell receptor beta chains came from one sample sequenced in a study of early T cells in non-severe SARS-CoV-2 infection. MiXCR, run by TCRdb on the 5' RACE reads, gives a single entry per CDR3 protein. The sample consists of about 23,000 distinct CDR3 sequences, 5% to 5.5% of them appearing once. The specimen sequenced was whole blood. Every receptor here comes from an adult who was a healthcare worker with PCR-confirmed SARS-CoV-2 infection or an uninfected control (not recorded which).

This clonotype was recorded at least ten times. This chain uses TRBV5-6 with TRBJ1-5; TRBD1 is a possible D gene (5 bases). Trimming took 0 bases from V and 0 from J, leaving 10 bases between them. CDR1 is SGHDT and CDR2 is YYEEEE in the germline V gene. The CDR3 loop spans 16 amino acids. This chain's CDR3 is CASSLGQLYSNQPQHF. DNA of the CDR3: TGTGCCAGCAGCTTGGGACAGCTTTATAGCAATCAGCCCCAGCATTTT.

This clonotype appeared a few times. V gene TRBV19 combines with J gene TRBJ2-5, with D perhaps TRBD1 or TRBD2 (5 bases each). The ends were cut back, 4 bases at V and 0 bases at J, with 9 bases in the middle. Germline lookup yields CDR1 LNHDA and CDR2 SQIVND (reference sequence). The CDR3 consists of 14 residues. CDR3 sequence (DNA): TGTGCCAGTAGTAGGGGACGGAACCAAGAGACCCAGTACTTC. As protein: CASSRGRNQETQYF.

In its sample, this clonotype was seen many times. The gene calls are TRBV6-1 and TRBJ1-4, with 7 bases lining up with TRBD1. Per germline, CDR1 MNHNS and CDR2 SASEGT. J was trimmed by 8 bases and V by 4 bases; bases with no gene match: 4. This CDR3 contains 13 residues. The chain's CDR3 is CASSGQGPEKLFF. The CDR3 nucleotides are TGTGCCAGCAGTGGACAGGGACCCGAAAAACTGTTTTTT.

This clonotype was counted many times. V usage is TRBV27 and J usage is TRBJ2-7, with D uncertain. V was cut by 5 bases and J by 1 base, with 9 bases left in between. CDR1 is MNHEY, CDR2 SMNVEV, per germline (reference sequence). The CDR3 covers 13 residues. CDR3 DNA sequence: TGTGCCAGCAGTCGCCCCCCGTCCTACGAGCAGTACTTC. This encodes CASSRPPSYEQYF.

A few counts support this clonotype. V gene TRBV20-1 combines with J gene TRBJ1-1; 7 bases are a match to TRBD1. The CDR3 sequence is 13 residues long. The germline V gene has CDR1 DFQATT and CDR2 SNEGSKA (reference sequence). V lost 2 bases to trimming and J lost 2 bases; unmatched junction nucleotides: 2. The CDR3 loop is CSARQGGNTEAFF. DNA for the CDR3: TGCAGTGCTAGACAGGGGGGCAACACTGAAGCTTTCTTT.

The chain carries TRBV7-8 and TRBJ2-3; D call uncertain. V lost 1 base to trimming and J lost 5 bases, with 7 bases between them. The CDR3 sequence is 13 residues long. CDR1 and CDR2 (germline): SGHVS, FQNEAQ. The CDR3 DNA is TGTGCCAGCAGCTTAGGGGTGCTAGATACGCAGTATTTT. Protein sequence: CASSLGVLDTQYF.

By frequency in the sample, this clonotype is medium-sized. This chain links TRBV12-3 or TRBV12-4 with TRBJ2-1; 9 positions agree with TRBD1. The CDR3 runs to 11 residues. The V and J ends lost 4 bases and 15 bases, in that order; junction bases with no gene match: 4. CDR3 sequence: CASSSGTGLFF. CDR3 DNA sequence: TGTGCCAGCAGTTCCGGGACAGGGCTGTTCTTC.

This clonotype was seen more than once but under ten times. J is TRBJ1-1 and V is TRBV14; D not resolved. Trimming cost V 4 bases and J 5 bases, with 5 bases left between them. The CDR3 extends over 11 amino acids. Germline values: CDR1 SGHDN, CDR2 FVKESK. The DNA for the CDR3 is TGTGCCAGCAGCCTAAAGACTGAAGCTTTCTTT. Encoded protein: CASSLKTEAFF. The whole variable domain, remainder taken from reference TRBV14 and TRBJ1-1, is EAGVTQFPSHSVIEKGQTVTLRCDPISGHDNLYWYRRVMGKEIKFLLHFVKESKQDESGMPNNRFLAERTGGTYSTLKVQPAELEDSGVYFCASSLKTEAFFGQGTRLTVV.

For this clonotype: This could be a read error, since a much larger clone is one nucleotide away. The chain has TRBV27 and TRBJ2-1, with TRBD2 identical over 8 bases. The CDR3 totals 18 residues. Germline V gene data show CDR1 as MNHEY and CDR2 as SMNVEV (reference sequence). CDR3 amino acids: CAGSFQPPREGSYNEQFF. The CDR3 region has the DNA TGTGCCGGCAGTTTCCAGCCCCCTCGGGAGGGCTCCTACAATGAGCAGTTCTTC.

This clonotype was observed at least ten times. Here the CDR3 reads CASSPVGLAAGEQFF. The CDR3, as DNA: TGTGCCAGCTCACCCGTGGGACTAGCGGCGGGTGAGCAGTTCTTC. The chain uses TRBV18 and TRBJ2-1; 11 nucleotides agree with TRBD2. The V and J ends lost 3 bases and 9 bases, in that order; junction bases with no gene match: 7. The CDR3 spans 15 residues. Per the germline V gene, CDR1 is KGHSH and CDR2 is LQKENI.